This T cell receptor (beta chain) is drawn from a study of immune evolution from preneoplasia to lung adenocarcinoma. With regard to this clone: Antigen specificity is unknown.

Patient tissue came from resections in Japan or China, 2014–2017. After pathologic assessment, macro-dissection selected premalignant or tumor cells for extraction. Study findings and constraints: Top clone share appeared to fall from AAH through AIS, MIA, adenocarcinoma.

The CDR3 totals 15 residues. The V end lost 7 bases, the J end lost 2 bases, and 14 bases lay between the germline ends. Germline-derived CDR1 and CDR2 are SNHLY and FYNNEI. Method: immunoSEQ multiplex PCR; TCRdb's copy keeps in-frame clones and lacks some. The sample carries tens of thousands of clones, over 75% recorded once. Sequencing used FFPE invasive lung adenocarcinoma tissue. V is TRBV2 and J is TRBJ2-2; no firm D call. The sequence was collected from a person aged 55 to 75 with lung adenocarcinoma. This chain's CDR3 is CASTQGRPNTGELFF. The DNA of the CDR3 is TGTGCCAGCACCCAAGGCAGGCCAAACACCGGGGAGCTGTTTTTT.